A selection of T cell receptor beta chains follows, all from one sample in a study of T cell repertoires in ileal Crohn's disease. Only in-frame clones appear in the TCRdb table, and some are missing; sequencing was by immunoSEQ multiplex PCR. Here the sample spans approximately 16,000 clones, 60% to 85% being singletons. Sequenced: ileal tissue. These TCRs come from an adult with Crohn's disease. Both conserved end residues are part of each CDR3. A D gene is named only where the DNA matches it firmly. A row's size may be missing; if present it is once, few, many or a size class.

d_gene	abundance	len	v_gene	j_gene	CDR3nt	CDR3aa
NA	NA	14	TRBV11-2	TRBJ2-5	TGTGCCAGCAGCTTAATGGCCAGGGCAGAGACCCAGTACTTC	CASSLMARAETQYF
TRBD1	NA	14	TRBV5-4	TRBJ1-2	TGTGCCAGCAGCTCCTTGACAGGGTTGGGTGGCTACACCTTC	CASSSLTGLGGYTF
NA	NA	12	TRBV7-2	TRBJ2-2	TGTGCCAGCAGCTTATCCGACGGGGAGCTGTTTTTT	CASSLSDGELFF
TRBD1	NA	17	TRBV4-3	TRBJ2-1	TGCGCCAGCAGCCAAGACGGGAGGGGACAGGGGAGACATGAGCAGTTCTTC	CASSQDGRGQGRHEQFF
TRBD1	NA	14	TRBV6-5	TRBJ1-2	TGTGCCAGCAGTTACCCAGGGGGCGTCGATGGCTACACCTTC	CASSYPGGVDGYTF
NA	NA	16	TRBV2	TRBJ2-7	TGTGCCAGCAGTGAAAGCCAGGGTATAATTATCTACGAGCAGTACTTC	CASSESQGIIIYEQYF
NA	NA	11	TRBV5-5	TRBJ2-1	TGTGCCAGCAGCTCTAAGGATGAGCAGTTCTTC	CASSSKDEQFF
NA	few	12	TRBV4-2	TRBJ1-4	TGTGCCAGCAGCGACCAAGGGGAAAAACTGTTTTTT	CASSDQGEKLFF
NA	NA	14	TRBV5-6	TRBJ2-1	TGTGCCAGCATAGACACCAGCTCCTACAATGAGCAGTTCTTC	CASIDTSSYNEQFF
NA	NA	12	TRBV7-9	TRBJ1-1	TGTGCCAGCAGCTTAGGCAGCACTGAAGCTTTCTTT	CASSLGSTEAFF
NA	NA	14	TRBV2	TRBJ1-2	TGTGCCAGCAGTGTCGGGCTCCCCGGCTATGGCTACACCTTC	CASSVGLPGYGYTF
TRBD1	NA	14	TRBV6-5	TRBJ1-1	TGTGCCAGCACCTCCATAGACAGGGGCACTGAAGCTTTCTTT	CASTSIDRGTEAFF
NA	NA	14	TRBV7-2	TRBJ2-7	TGTGCCAGCAGGCCCGACCAGGGGCCTGGCGAGCAGTACTTC	CASRPDQGPGEQYF
NA	NA	12	TRBV7-2	TRBJ2-2	TGTGCCAGCAGCCCTTCTGACGGGGAGCTGTTTTTT	CASSPSDGELFF
TRBD2	NA	16	TRBV5-5	TRBJ2-1	TGTGCCAGCAGCTTGTCGGTCGGGAGCGGGAGAAATGAGCAGTTCTTC	CASSLSVGSGRNEQFF
NA	NA	13	TRBV15	TRBJ2-1	TGTGCCACCAGCAGAGGACTGTTTTCTTTTGGGTTCTTC	CATSRGLFSFGFF
NA	NA	16	TRBV7-3	TRBJ1-3	TGTGCCAGCAGCGCCCGGCCTCTTGGCTCTGGAAACACCATATATTTT	CASSARPLGSGNTIYF
TRBD2	NA	15	TRBV15	TRBJ2-1	TGTGCCACCAGCACACTAGCGGGGGGGCCAAATGAGCAGTTCTTC	CATSTLAGGPNEQFF
NA	NA	19	TRBV5-5	TRBJ1-2	TGTGCCAGCAGCTTAAGGGGCCCGGGGGCGCGTGAGTGGGGCTATGGCTACACCTTC	CASSLRGPGAREWGYGYTF
NA	few	12	TRBV4-3	TRBJ1-1	TGCGCCAGCAGCCAAGGGAGGACTGAAGCTTTCTTT	CASSQGRTEAFF
TRBD2	NA	13	TRBV10-3	TRBJ2-3	TGTGCCATTCTAGCGGGCGCGGTAGATACGCAGTATTTT	CAILAGAVDTQYF
NA	NA	14	TRBV7-2	TRBJ1-5	TGTGCCAGCAGCTTATCCCCCAGCAACCAGCCCCAGCATTTT	CASSLSPSNQPQHF
NA	NA	15	TRBV19	TRBJ2-1	TGTGCCAGTAGTATCCAGGGGAGGTGGGGCAATGAGCAGTTCTTC	CASSIQGRWGNEQFF
NA	NA	13	TRBV30	TRBJ2-5	TGTGCCTGGAGTGTACTGGGAGGTGAGACCCAGTACTTC	CAWSVLGGETQYF
NA	NA	13	TRBV5-1	TRBJ1-6	TGCGCCAGCAGCTTGACGATAGGGTCACCCCTCCACTTT	CASSLTIGSPLHF
NA	NA	14	TRBV5-1	TRBJ1-4	TGCGCCAGCAGCCTTGGGGGGTCTCGTGAAAAACTGTTTTTT	CASSLGGSREKLFF
NA	few	15	TRBV4-3	TRBJ1-4	TGCGCCAGCAGCCAAGAGGGGGAGATTACTGAAAAACTGTTTTTT	CASSQEGEITEKLFF
NA	NA	15	TRBV19	TRBJ2-3	TGTGCCAGTAGTATAGAGGGGGGACGGCCAGATACGCAGTATTTT	CASSIEGGRPDTQYF
TRBD1	NA	15	TRBV6-5	TRBJ2-1	TGTGCCAGCAGCTCAAGGACAGGGGGCGAGGGTGAGCAGTTCTTC	CASSSRTGGEGEQFF
NA	few	14	TRBV6-6	TRBJ1-6	TGTGCCAGCAGTAACAACAGTCCAGGTTCACCCCTCCACTTT	CASSNNSPGSPLHF
NA	NA	12	TRBV5-8	TRBJ2-3	TGTGCCAGCCTCAGAGGGGGAGATACGCAGTATTTT	CASLRGGDTQYF
NA	NA	14	TRBV4-2	TRBJ2-3	TGTGCCAGCAGCCAAGATCTAATCAACGATACGCAGTATTTT	CASSQDLINDTQYF
TRBD1	once	12	TRBV30	TRBJ2-7	TGTGCCATCGGACAGGGGGCCTACGAGCAGTACTTC	CAIGQGAYEQYF
TRBD1	NA	15	TRBV9	TRBJ2-7	TGTGCCAGCAGCGTCGGCGGGACAGGGTTCAGCGAGCAGTACTTC	CASSVGGTGFSEQYF
NA	NA	17	TRBV9	TRBJ2-7	TGTGCCAGCAGCGGGACTCGGGGCCTTGGACCCTCCTACGAGCAGTACTTC	CASSGTRGLGPSYEQYF
TRBD2	once	13	TRBV7-6	TRBJ2-7	TGTGCCAGCAGCTCCTTAGCGGGGGTTGAGCAGTACTTC	CASSSLAGVEQYF
TRBD2	NA	15	TRBV27	TRBJ2-1	TGTGCCAGCAGTAGGTTAGCGGGAGCTTACAATGAGCAGTTCTTC	CASSRLAGAYNEQFF
NA	once	15	TRBV28	TRBJ1-1	TGTGCCAGCAGCCCTTGGGAGGGCCGAGGCACTGAAGCTTTCTTT	CASSPWEGRGTEAFF
NA	NA	13	TRBV30	TRBJ1-6	TGTGCCTGGAGTGGGCGCGGGGATTCACCCCTCCACTTT	CAWSGRGDSPLHF
NA	NA	14	TRBV27	TRBJ1-5	TGTGCCAGCAGTTTATCTTGGAGCAATCAGCCCCAGCATTTT	CASSLSWSNQPQHF
NA	NA	15	TRBV28	TRBJ1-5	TGTGCCAGCAGTCCGGACACGATTAGCAATCAGCCCCAGCATTTT	CASSPDTISNQPQHF
NA	NA	15	TRBV6-1	TRBJ1-5	TGTGCCAGCAGTGCCAGCGGGACTCCTAATCAGCCCCAGCATTTT	CASSASGTPNQPQHF
NA	NA	14	TRBV28	TRBJ2-2	TGTGCCAGCAGTTTACTAGGGGTAACGCCGGAGCTGTTTTTT	CASSLLGVTPELFF
TRBD1	NA	14	TRBV5-5	TRBJ2-7	TGTGCCAGCAGCAGTGGGACAGGGGGTTACGAGCAGTACTTC	CASSSGTGGYEQYF
NA	NA	15	TRBV6-5	TRBJ2-6	TGTGCCAGCATGAGGTTTAGCTCTGGGGCCAACGTCCTGACTTTC	CASMRFSSGANVLTF
TRBD1	NA	13	TRBV2	TRBJ1-1	TGTGCCAGCAGCTTACAGGGGGGAACTGAAGCTTTCTTT	CASSLQGGTEAFF
NA	few	13	TRBV7-2	TRBJ2-2	TGTGCCAGCAGCTTAAATTCCGGCGGGGAGCTGTTTTTT	CASSLNSGGELFF
TRBD2	NA	14	TRBV6-5	TRBJ2-1	TGTGCCAGCAGTTATCGGGGGGGCGGCAATGAGCAGTTCTTC	CASSYRGGGNEQFF
NA	NA	13	TRBV28	TRBJ2-4	TGTGCCAGCAGTTTGAGAGGGAAGGACATTCAGTACTTC	CASSLRGKDIQYF
TRBD2	NA	14	TRBV10-3	TRBJ2-5	TGTGCCATCAGTGACAGTAGCGGGGAGGAGACCCAGTACTTC	CAISDSSGEETQYF
NA	NA	15	TRBV27	TRBJ2-4	TGTGCCAGCAGTCCCGCAGACATGAGGGTAAACATTCAGTACTTC	CASSPADMRVNIQYF
NA	NA	11	TRBV20-1	TRBJ1-1	TGCAGTGCTCTGTCGATCCCTGAAGCTTTCTTT	CSALSIPEAFF
NA	NA	16	TRBV19	TRBJ1-1	TGTGCCAGTACTCAAGAGACAGTGGATATAAACACTGAAGCTTTCTTT	CASTQETVDINTEAFF
NA	few	12	TRBV7-8	TRBJ1-5	TGTGCCAGCAGCGCGGGGGATCAGCCCCAGCATTTT	CASSAGDQPQHF
NA	NA	14	TRBV27	TRBJ2-6	TGTGCCAGCAGTTTATCGTCTGGGGCCAACGTCCTGACTTTC	CASSLSSGANVLTF
NA	few	12	TRBV9	TRBJ2-5	TGTGCCAGCAGCGTATCCTCGGAGACCCAGTACTTC	CASSVSSETQYF
TRBD1	NA	13	TRBV6-5	TRBJ1-2	TGTGCCAGCAGTAACCAGGGGGCTCGGGGCTACACCTTC	CASSNQGARGYTF